This T cell receptor beta chain derives from a study of T cells in Graves' hyperthyroidism and ophthalmopathy. Turning to the study itself: The authors collected peripheral blood at initial diagnosis, before any treatment.

Concerning this clonotype itself: What it recognizes is unknown.

Study results and caveats: Blood held most thyroid clonotypes expanded above 0.001 frequency. Before onset, by a median of approximately 6.8 months, the model predicted ophthalmopathy. In simple terms, a model built on 13 V-J features told ophthalmopathy apart from stable hyperthyroidism.

Germline V gene sequence: CDR1 SGHNT, CDR2 YYREEE (reference sequence). J gave up 3 bases and V 4 bases, and 6 bases lay outside the gene matches. This CDR3 is 15 amino acids long. Amplified regions were TCR beta CDR3 sequences from RNA transcripts. A set of HTBI primers served as the primers for a first-round RT-PCR of the TCR CDR3. TCRdb reprocessed the multiplex PCR reads via MiXCR and lists one record per CDR3 protein. The table includes about 480,000 distinct CDR3 sequences, around 15% detected once. The J gene is TRBJ2-1, the V gene TRBV5-4; the match to TRBD1 covers 8 bases. The sample consisted of blood. The sequence was obtained from a woman aged 18-29 years with Graves' hyperthyroidism. The CDR3: CASSLDRASYNEQFF. The CDR3 DNA sequence: TGTGCCAGCAGCCTGGACAGGGCTAGCTACAATGAGCAGTTCTTC.